This TCR beta chain came from a study of cytomegalovirus exposure and HLA in healthy donors. Looking at the study overall: Of 300 to 500 genotyped donors, about 80% grouped in the Caucasian-associated ancestry cluster.

A word on this clone: What it binds is unknown.

This PCR relied on a set of 60 Vbeta primers and 13 Jbeta primers. Sequencing used immunoSEQ multiplex PCR; TCRdb keeps in-frame clones, though not all of them. Among around 80,000 clones, approximately 69% were seen once, and the ten largest hold over 7.5%. Nominally healthy donors were sampled, though unrecorded immune exposures were likely. Overall study results and limits: Cytomegalovirus-associated status was assigned to about 150 TCR beta chains. HLA alleles showed associations with 15,000 to 20,000 TCR beta sequences in a later analysis, at a 0.05 false discovery rate.

The CDR3 runs 16 residues. Per germline, CDR1 SGHAT and CDR2 FQNNGV. V was trimmed by 1 base and J by 0 bases, leaving 11 bases between them. Input material: PBMCs. The receptor was isolated from a man aged 40-49 years in good health and CMV-seropositive. The J gene is TRBJ2-3, the V gene TRBV11-2, with D uncertain. Here the CDR3 DNA reads TGTGCCAGCAGCTTAGCAGGCATCGCTAGCACAGATACGCAGTATTTT. This codes for CASSLAGIASTDTQYF.